This T cell receptor beta chain was identified during a study of liver allograft versus peripheral blood T cells. Whole-study context: Intrahepatic T cell receptor repertoires from transplanted livers were compared against repertoires in recipients' peripheral blood.

Overall study findings and caveats: Within liver allografts, T cell receptor repertoires were reportedly different from those in peripheral blood.

This clonotype has just a few counts. No antigen is known for it. TCRdb re-called the reads through MiXCR, storing one row per CDR3 protein. The table records around 8,800 distinct CDR3 sequences, around 20% of them present only once. The CDR3 consists of 17 residues. Losses at the gene ends were 5 bases for V and 3 bases for J; bases not matched to a gene: 15. From germline, CDR1 is SGHTA and CDR2 FQGNSA. The sequence derives from a human patient who had a liver transplant. Part of the T cell pool may stem from the graft donor. J is TRBJ2-7 and V is TRBV7-2; 8 bases are a match to TRBD1. The CDR3 here is CASSPRTGRPSFYEQYF. DNA for the CDR3: TGTGCCAGCAGCCCCCGGACAGGGCGTCCTTCCTTCTACGAGCAGTACTTC. Based on the CDR3 plus reference TRBV7-2 and TRBJ2-7, the full variable domain is GAGVSQSPSNKVTEKGKDVELRCDPISGHTALYWYRQSLGQGLEFLIYFQGNSAPDKSGLPSDRFSAERTGGSVSTLTIQRTQQEDSAVYLCASSPRTGRPSFYEQYFGPGTRLTVT.